This T cell receptor beta chain was retrieved from a study of T cells after yellow fever vaccination. In the study overall: Researchers used SMART-Seq v4 Ultra Low Input to prepare fractions that had low cell numbers.

General study results and limits: The CD4 compartment and the CD8 compartment contained a small share of clonotypes in common. From the bulk population, abundant clonotypes could contaminate and appear within FACS-sorted repertoires. The study re-detected most primary-vaccination clones after the booster (approximately 96% CD4, approximately 88% CD8).

In TCRdb, the 5' RACE reads were re-called with MiXCR into one record per CDR3 protein. The repertoire holds around 310,000 distinct CDR3 sequences, approximately 9% seen once, with more than 15% in the top ten. With V trimmed by 3 bases and J by 5 bases, 5 bases remained unmatched. This CDR3 has 14 amino acids. Germline CDR1 reads LGHDT; CDR2 reads YNNKEL (reference sequence). This clonotype was counted a few times. Its specificity is unknown. The source of this sequence is a young man who received the YFV17D yellow fever vaccine. The gene calls are TRBV3-1 and TRBJ2-5; 8 bases are shared with TRBD2. This specimen consisted of PBMCs, obtained on the day of the first yellow fever vaccination. CDR3 DNA: TGTGCCAGCAGCCAGCGGGGGGCCGCGGAGACCCAGTACTTC. Translating it yields CASSQRGAAETQYF.